This T cell receptor beta chain was found in a study of blood T cell repertoires in COVID-19. Study-wide context: Acute and convalescent COVID-19 specimens originated in the United States, Italy and Spain. In each case, the material was cDNA or gDNA derived from T cells, B-cell-depleted T cells, or PBMCs.

Seattle enrolled patients during active infection and tracked them longitudinally. Source study methods: Nucleated cell number was recorded as an estimate derived from reference gene primer amplification. Measured with immunoSEQ multiplex PCR; TCRdb has only the in-frame clones, and not every one. V and J calls and clone size follow that table, whereas D and trimming were derived from the DNA. The sample consists of almost 200,000 clones, about 85% of them appearing once. The sequencing input was peripheral blood. The clonotype was recovered from a man aged 55-75 years with COVID-19, enrolled during active disease.

CDR3 in amino acids: CASSQFTKELFYGYTF. CDR3 nucleotide sequence: TGTGCCAGCAGCCAATTTACGAAGGAACTATTCTATGGCTACACCTTC. The chain uses TRBV14 and TRBJ1-2; D unresolved. From germline, CDR1 is SGHDN and CDR2 FVKESK. Trimming stripped 2 bases from V and 4 bases from J, with 17 bases between. This CDR3 has 16 residues.